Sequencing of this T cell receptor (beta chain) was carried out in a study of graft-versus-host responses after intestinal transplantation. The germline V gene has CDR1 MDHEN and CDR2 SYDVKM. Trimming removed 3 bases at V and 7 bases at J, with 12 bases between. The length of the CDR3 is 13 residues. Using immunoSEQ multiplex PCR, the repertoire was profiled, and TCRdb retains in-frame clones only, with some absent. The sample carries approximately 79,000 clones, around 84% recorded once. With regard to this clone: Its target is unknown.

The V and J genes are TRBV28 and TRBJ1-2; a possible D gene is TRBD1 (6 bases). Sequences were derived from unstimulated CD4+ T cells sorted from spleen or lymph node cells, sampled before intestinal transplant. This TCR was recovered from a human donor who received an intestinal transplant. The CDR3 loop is CASSLQGKAGYTF. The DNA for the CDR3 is TGTGCCAGCAGTTTGCAGGGGAAGGCTGGCTACACCTTC.